A selection of T cell receptor beta chains follows, all from one sample in a study of blood T cell repertoires in COVID-19. Generated by immunoSEQ multiplex PCR, the TCRdb table keeps only in-frame clones and is missing some. Altogether under 130,000 clones are present, more than 85% being singletons, with the ten largest covering more than 5.5%. Sequenced sample: peripheral blood. The source of these receptors is a human donor in a cohort sampled during active COVID-19. CDR3s include the opening cysteine and the closing phenylalanine or tryptophan. The D gene is left open where the match is weak. Part of the rows lack a size; the others show once, few, many or a class for expanded clones.

TGTGCCAGCAGTTCAACAGGGACGGCTGAAGCTTTCTTT | CASSSTGTAEAFF | few | - | TRBJ1-1 | TRBV28
TGTGCCAGTAGCCGGGACAGGTTCAACGAGCAGTACTTC | CASSRDRFNEQYF | few | TRBD1 | TRBJ2-7 | TRBV19
TGTGCCAGTAGTATTGGGGACAATCCTCCTCCTGGCTACACCTTC | CASSIGDNPPPGYTF | - | - | TRBJ1-2 | TRBV19
TGTGCCAGCAGCTCGAGACAGGGCAAATGGAATTCACCCCTCCACTTT | CASSSRQGKWNSPLHF | - | TRBD1 | TRBJ1-6 | TRBV5-6
TGTGCCAGCAGTGCCGGGACAGGGAATTCACCCCTCCACTTT | CASSAGTGNSPLHF | - | TRBD1 | TRBJ1-6 | TRBV6-4
TGTGCCAGCAGTTTATCGGCAGTCTATGGCTACACCTTC | CASSLSAVYGYTF | - | - | TRBJ1-2 | TRBV27
TGTGCCAGCAGTTTAAGGTGGCACGCGGCGGGGTACAATGAGCAGTTCTTC | CASSLRWHAAGYNEQFF | - | - | TRBJ2-1 | TRBV27
TGTGCCAGTTCGATGGGGCATGGAAACACCATATATTTT | CASSMGHGNTIYF | - | - | TRBJ1-3 | TRBV11-2
TGTGCCAGCAGTCGAGGTCCGTACAATGAGCAGTTCTTC | CASSRGPYNEQFF | - | - | TRBJ2-1 | TRBV12-3/TRBV12-4
TGTGCCAGCAGCTTAGAACGGGTCTATCAAGAGACCCAGTACTTC | CASSLERVYQETQYF | - | - | TRBJ2-5 | TRBV11-2
TGTGCCAGCAGCTCCGGAGGGGTACGGGAAATGAACACTGAAGCTTTCTTT | CASSSGGVREMNTEAFF | - | - | TRBJ1-1 | TRBV7-6
TGTGCCAGCAGTTTTACCGGGACAGGTACCTACGAGCAGTACTTC | CASSFTGTGTYEQYF | - | TRBD1 | TRBJ2-7 | TRBV5-6
TGTGCCAGCAGCCACGACAGTTGGAGCTCCTATAATTCACCCCTCCACTTT | CASSHDSWSSYNSPLHF | - | - | TRBJ1-6 | TRBV11-2
TGTGCCAGCAGCTTATACGGGAGTGGTATAGATACGCAGTATTTT | CASSLYGSGIDTQYF | - | - | TRBJ2-3 | TRBV7-3
TGTGCCAGCAGCCAAGGGACTAGCGGGAGGGATACGCAGTATTTT | CASSQGTSGRDTQYF | - | TRBD2 | TRBJ2-3 | TRBV4-2
TGTGCCACCCAGTTGGCAGCGGGGAAAAACACCGGGGAGCTGTTTTTT | CATQLAAGKNTGELFF | - | TRBD2 | TRBJ2-2 | TRBV28
TGTGCCAGCAGTTACTCAGGGGGCGAGCAGTACTTC | CASSYSGGEQYF | once | TRBD1 | TRBJ2-7 | TRBV28
TGTGCCAGCAGTACTGACAGGGGTCATGGCAATCAGCCCCAGCATTTT | CASSTDRGHGNQPQHF | - | TRBD1 | TRBJ1-5 | TRBV28
TGCGCCAGCAGCGGTAGGACAGGGAATCCCGGGGAGCTGTTTTTT | CASSGRTGNPGELFF | - | TRBD1 | TRBJ2-2 | TRBV5-1
TGTGCCAGCAGCTTATTCAGGGATAGCACTGAAGCTTTCTTT | CASSLFRDSTEAFF | - | - | TRBJ1-1 | TRBV11-2
TGTGCCAGCAGCCAAGTGGCTAGCGGGGAGAATGAGCAGTTCTTC | CASSQVASGENEQFF | - | TRBD2 | TRBJ2-1 | TRBV4-2
TGTGCCAGCTCACAACAGGGGGCCGAGCAGTACTTC | CASSQQGAEQYF | - | TRBD1 | TRBJ2-7 | TRBV18
TGTGCCAGCCAGCAACAGGGGGCTCATCAGCCCCAGCATTTT | CASQQQGAHQPQHF | - | TRBD1 | TRBJ1-5 | TRBV6-6
TGTGCCACCGCCATGGCGGCAGGGGATAACTATGGCTACACCTTC | CATAMAAGDNYGYTF | - | - | TRBJ1-2 | TRBV10-3
TGTGCCAGCAGACGTAGATCTGAGCAGTACTTC | CASRRRSEQYF | - | - | TRBJ2-7 | TRBV28
TGTGCCAGTAGTTGGACAGGGGACACTGAAGCTTTCTTT | CASSWTGDTEAFF | - | TRBD1 | TRBJ1-1 | TRBV19
TGTGCCAGTAGTTGGACAGGGTCGAACACCGGGGAGCTGTTTTTT | CASSWTGSNTGELFF | - | TRBD1 | TRBJ2-2 | TRBV19
TGTGCCAGCCGGGCAGGGGGCAGCACAGATACGCAGTATTTT | CASRAGGSTDTQYF | - | TRBD1 | TRBJ2-3 | TRBV2
TGTGCCAGCAGCTTGACTAGCGGGAGGGTCAATGAGCAGTTCTTC | CASSLTSGRVNEQFF | - | TRBD2 | TRBJ2-1 | TRBV5-6